The 9 T cell receptor beta chains below all came from one sample that was sequenced in a study of T cell responses to AZD1222 COVID-19 vaccine. Assay used: immunoSEQ multiplex PCR; TCRdb lists only in-frame clones, some missing. The profile shows over 100,000 clones, approximately 91% of them singletons. The sample in question was peripheral blood, obtained on day 0 of AZD1222 vaccination. Every receptor here comes from an adult in good health.

DNA of the CDR3: TGCGCCAGGCAGTCGGGGCGGCTTTATGGCTACACCTTC. This translates into CARQSGRLYGYTF. V usage is TRBV10-1 and J usage is TRBJ1-2; TRBD1 might be the D (5 bases). With 9 bases removed from V and 5 bases from J, the gap between germline ends came to 16 bases. This CDR3 is 13 amino acids long. Germline CDR1 WNHNN, CDR2 SYGVQD (reference sequence).

The gene calls are TRBV4-1 and TRBJ1-4; 9 bases fit TRBD1. The CDR3 runs to 15 residues. Germline V gene lookup returns CDR1 MGHRA and CDR2 YSYEKL. The trim removed 1 base at V and 8 bases at J, leaving 5 bases unmatched. This CDR3 is CASSQGDRAGEKLFF. For the CDR3, the DNA is TGCGCCAGCAGCCAAGGGGACAGGGCAGGGGAAAAACTGTTTTTT.

This rearrangement joins TRBV6-6 to TRBJ1-2; 8 bases agree with TRBD1. This CDR3 is built from 20 residues. V was pared by 6 bases and J by 0 bases, with 21 bases of the junction left unmatched. The germline V gene has CDR1 MNHNY and CDR2 SVGAGI (reference sequence). The CDR3 DNA reads TGTGCCAGCAGCCCCACCCGGGGTTCAGGGGGCCTAAACCCTAACTATGGCTACACCTTC. The encoded protein is CASSPTRGSGGLNPNYGYTF.

This chain connects TRBV10-3 to TRBJ2-1; D unresolved. There are 15 residues in the CDR3. V lost 4 bases to trimming and J lost 4 bases, with 14 bases between them. Germline values: CDR1 ENHRY, CDR2 SYGVKD. The CDR3 nucleotides are TGTGCCATCAGTGCGGGTTCAGCGCCGTACAATGAGCAGTTCTTC. It translates to CAISAGSAPYNEQFF.

The chain links TRBV7-9 to TRBJ1-4, with 8 bases matching TRBD1. V trimming: 4 bases; J trimming: 10 bases; junction bases outside the gene matches: 11. The germline V gene encodes CDR1 SEHNR and CDR2 FQNEAQ (reference sequence). The CDR3 runs 15 residues. The CDR3 reads CASSSRGQSGGKLFF. The CDR3 DNA is TGTGCCAGCAGCTCCAGGGGGCAGTCCGGGGGAAAACTGTTTTTT.

The table lists this clone with a few counts. CDR3 coding DNA: TGTGCCAGCAGTTTAACGTCTAGCGGATACAATGAGCAGTTCTTC. Its translation is CASSLTSSGYNEQFF. This chain uses TRBV28 with TRBJ2-1; 7 bases fit TRBD2. Germline-derived CDR1 and CDR2 are MDHEN and SYDVKM. V gave up 2 bases and J gave up 4 bases; unmatched junction bases: 5. The CDR3 contains 15 residues.

The chain links TRBV20-1 to TRBJ2-3, with 9 bases aligning to TRBD2. Germline CDR1 is DFQATT and CDR2 is SNEGSKA (reference sequence). The V and J ends lost 3 bases and 5 bases, in that order; junction bases with no gene match: 12. This CDR3 spans 16 amino acids. This chain's CDR3 is CSASSLSSGTVDTQYF. CDR3 nucleotide sequence: TGCAGTGCTAGTAGCTTGTCTAGCGGGACGGTAGATACGCAGTATTTT.

This rearrangement joins TRBV28 to TRBJ1-6, with D possibly being TRBD1 (5 bases). This CDR3 comprises 17 residues. Germline-derived CDR1 and CDR2 are MDHEN and SYDVKM. Deletions cut 5 bases from V and 5 bases from J, with 19 bases between. CDR3 nucleotides: TGTGCCAGCAGTCCCCCGCGGGGGGGACCCCATAATTCACCCCTCCACTTT. This sequence encodes CASSPPRGGPHNSPLHF.

The rearrangement joins TRBV6-5 to TRBJ2-4, with D perhaps matching TRBD2 (6 bases). The V and J ends lost 11 bases and 0 bases respectively, with 14 bases between them. CDR3 size: 14 residues. CDR1 is MNHEY, CDR2 SVGAGI, per germline. DNA of the CDR3: TGTGCCCCGGGTGGGGGGTTAGCCAAAAACATTCAGTACTTC. As protein: CAPGGGLAKNIQYF.